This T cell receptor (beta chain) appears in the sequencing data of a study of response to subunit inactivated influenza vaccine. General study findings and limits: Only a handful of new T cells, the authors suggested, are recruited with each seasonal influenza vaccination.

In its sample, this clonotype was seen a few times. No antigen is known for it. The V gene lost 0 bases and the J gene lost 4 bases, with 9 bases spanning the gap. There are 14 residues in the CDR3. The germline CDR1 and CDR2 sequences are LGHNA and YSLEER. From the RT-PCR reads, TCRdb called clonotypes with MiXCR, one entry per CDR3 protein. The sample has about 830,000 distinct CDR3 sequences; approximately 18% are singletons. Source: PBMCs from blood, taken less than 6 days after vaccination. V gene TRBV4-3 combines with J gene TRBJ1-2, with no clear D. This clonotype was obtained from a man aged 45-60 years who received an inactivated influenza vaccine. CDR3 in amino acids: CASSQDFVSYGYTF. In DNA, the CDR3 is TGCGCCAGCAGCCAAGATTTTGTCAGCTATGGCTACACCTTC.